One sample yielded the 8 T cell receptor beta chains listed below, sequenced in a study of breast tumors, draining lymph nodes, adjacent tissues. The lymph nodes were axillary draining lymph nodes from breast cancer patients. TCRdb fed the multiplex PCR reads into MiXCR, producing one record per CDR3 protein. The sample records about 100,000 distinct CDR3 sequences, 20% to 25% being singletons. The sample comprised axillary lymph node tissue. These receptors were taken from a female donor with breast cancer. Some clones in this sample may be carry-over from other donors' samples.

This clonotype was found many times. The chain combines TRBV15 with TRBJ2-3; 13 bases line up with TRBD2. The length of the CDR3 is 20 residues. With V trimmed by 0 bases and J by 2 bases, 11 bases remained unmatched. Germline CDR1 reads LNHNV; CDR2 reads YYDKDF (reference sequence). The CDR3: CATSRDRTSGSILTTDTQYF. CDR3 DNA sequence: TGTGCCACCAGCAGAGATCGGACTAGCGGGAGTATCCTGACCACAGATACGCAGTATTTT.

This clonotype has a count of ten or more. V gene TRBV6-1 combines with J gene TRBJ1-3; D is unclear. This CDR3 comprises 12 residues. Between the trimmed V and J ends, which lost 2 bases and 5 bases, there was a span of 4 bases. Germline lookup yields CDR1 MNHNS and CDR2 SASEGT. In DNA, the CDR3 is TGTGCCAGCAGTGAAAGGAGAAACACCATATATTTT. This translates into CASSERRNTIYF.

This clonotype was seen many times. This chain connects TRBV20-1 to TRBJ2-7, with a possible D match to TRBD1 (5 bases). The germline V gene encodes CDR1 DFQATT and CDR2 SNEGSKA (reference sequence). Trimming took off 0 bases at V and 4 bases at J, with 7 bases between the two ends. CDR3 length: 12 amino acids. CDR3 residues: CSAREGLYEQYF. The CDR3, as DNA: TGCAGTGCTAGAGAGGGGCTATACGAGCAGTACTTC.

A word on this clonotype: With a much larger clone just one base away, this may be a read error. V gene TRBV27 combines with J gene TRBJ2-7, with D unclear. Per germline, CDR1 MNHEY and CDR2 SMNVEV (reference sequence). This CDR3 comprises 15 residues. V was cut by 2 bases and J by 5 bases, with 16 bases left in between. CDR3 DNA: TGTGCCAGCAGTTTACTTCCGCCCCTTCGCCACGAGCAGTACTTC. Its translation: CASSLLPPLRHEQYF.

This clonotype was seen many times. The rearrangement uses TRBV9 and TRBJ2-1, with 8 bases that match TRBD1. V shed 0 bases, J shed 7 bases, and the junction held 6 bases outside the gene matches. This CDR3 comprises 15 residues. Germline-derived CDR1 and CDR2 are SGDLS and YYNGEE. This CDR3 is CASSVGQGARNEQFF. For the CDR3, the DNA is TGTGCCAGCAGCGTAGGGCAGGGGGCGCGGAATGAGCAGTTCTTC.

With respect to this clonotype: A much bigger clone sits one base away, suggesting this may be a read error. Because it lacks the conserved phenylalanine or tryptophan at the end, this CDR3 is likely a read error. DNA of the CDR3: TGCAGTGCTAGGCATGACCTGGGGGAAAAACTGTTTCTT. As protein: CSARHDLGEKLFL. The J gene is TRBJ1-4, the V gene TRBV20-1; D is unclear. The germline CDR1 and CDR2 sequences are DFQATT and SNEGSKA (reference sequence). The CDR3 has 13 residues. With 3 bases removed from V and 8 bases from J, the gap between germline ends came to 13 bases.

This clonotype was counted many times. A much larger clone is a single base away; this may be a read error. The V and J genes are TRBV19 and TRBJ1-2; 8 nucleotides match TRBD1. The V gene end was trimmed by 9 bases and the J gene end by 3 bases; junction bases not matched to a gene: 3. The CDR3 consists of 12 residues. Germline V gives CDR1 LNHDA, CDR2 SQIVND (reference sequence). CDR3 bases: TGTGCCAGGGACAGGGAGGACTATGGCTACACCTTC. This encodes CARDREDYGYTF.

This clonotype was detected many times. This chain joins TRBV7-3 and TRBJ1-2; the match to TRBD1 covers 7 bases. Germline V gives CDR1 SGHTA, CDR2 FQGTGA. This CDR3 has 15 amino acids. V trimming: 3 bases; J trimming: 3 bases; junction bases outside the gene matches: 7. The CDR3 is CASSLTGRADYGYTF. The CDR3 DNA is TGTGCCAGCAGCTTGACAGGGAGGGCGGACTATGGCTACACCTTC.